Shown below are 18 T cell receptor beta chains from a single sample sequenced in a study of blood T cell repertoires in COVID-19. The repertoire was sequenced with immunoSEQ multiplex PCR; TCRdb's copy has only in-frame clones and lacks some. The sample gives roughly 60,000 clones, 75% to 90% of which show up once; just under 15% is in the top ten. The sequencing input was peripheral blood. These receptors were taken from an older man with acute or convalescent COVID-19.

The sample holds a few counts of this clone. The genes are TRBV9 and TRBJ2-2, with 8 bases fitting TRBD2. The J segment lost 5 bases and the V segment lost 4 bases, leaving 7 bases of the junction unmatched. The CDR3 covers 15 residues. Germline V gives CDR1 SGDLS, CDR2 YYNGEE. The CDR3 nucleotides read TGTGCCAGCAGCCCCCGGGAGGGGTCTACCGGGGAGCTGTTTTTT. This gives the protein CASSPREGSTGELFF.

The chain links TRBV27 to TRBJ1-5; 7 bases fit TRBD1. The CDR3 covers 14 residues. V lost 5 bases to trimming and J lost 9 bases; unmatched junction nucleotides: 10. The V gene's germline CDR1 is MNHEY and CDR2 SMNVEV (reference sequence). This CDR3 reads CASSRQGQASPQHF. In nucleotides, the CDR3 is TGTGCCAGCAGTAGACAGGGCCAGGCCTCGCCCCAGCATTTT.

The V and J genes are TRBV30 and TRBJ2-1; 7 bases are shared with TRBD2. Germline trimming cut 0 bases from V and 9 bases from J; bases unmatched to any gene: 8. Germline V gene lookup returns CDR1 GTSNPN and CDR2 SVGIG (reference sequence). This CDR3 has 14 residues. This chain's CDR3 is CAWSVVGGVPEQFF. CDR3 DNA: TGTGCCTGGAGTGTAGTGGGGGGGGTTCCTGAGCAGTTCTTC.

V and J are TRBV5-1 and TRBJ1-1; D gene unclear. Looked up from germline, CDR1 is SGHRS and CDR2 is YFSETQ. V was trimmed by 3 bases and J by 6 bases, leaving 12 bases between them. The CDR3 is 13 residues long. CDR3 DNA sequence: TGCGCCAGCAGCTCCGGGGTGGTGTCTGAAGCTTTCTTT. As protein: CASSSGVVSEAFF.

The chain couples TRBV11-2 to TRBJ2-7; D is unclear. The CDR3 loop spans 13 amino acids. V was shortened by 2 bases and J by 0 bases, with 5 bases between the two germline ends. Germline CDR1 and CDR2: SGHAT and FQNNGV. CDR3 in amino acids: CASSLQASYEQYF. The CDR3 DNA reads as TGTGCCAGCAGCTTACAGGCCTCCTACGAGCAGTACTTC.

This chain joins TRBV19 and TRBJ2-2, with 7 positions matching TRBD2. J gave up 4 bases and V 6 bases, and 14 bases lay outside the gene matches. The CDR3 totals 17 residues. Germline V CDR1 and CDR2: LNHDA, SQIVND (reference sequence). For the CDR3, the DNA is TGTGCCAGTAGCACGGGGGTGGGAGGGTACGGCACCGGGGAGCTGTTTTTT. Translated, it gives CASSTGVGGYGTGELFF.

This chain connects TRBV18 to TRBJ1-1; possible D gene TRBD1, 5 bases. From germline, CDR1 is KGHSH and CDR2 LQKENI. The CDR3 has 14 amino acids. The V end was cut by 7 bases, the J end by 0 bases, with 12 bases between. The CDR3 DNA sequence: TGTGCCAGCTGTGAGGACAACTTGAACACTGAAGCTTTCTTT. It translates to CASCEDNLNTEAFF. The variable domain in full, with the rest retrieved from reference TRBV18 and TRBJ1-1, is NAGVMQNPRHLVRRRGQEARLRCSPMKGHSHVYWYRQLPEEGLKFMVYLQKENIIDESGMPKERFSAEFPKEGPSILRIQQVVRGDSAAYFCASCEDNLNTEAFFGQGTRLTVV.

This chain uses TRBV15 with TRBJ1-6; 9 nucleotides align to TRBD1. The V segment lost 5 bases and the J segment 9 bases; nucleotides outside the gene matches: 8. This CDR3 spans 15 amino acids. Germline CDR1 LNHNV, CDR2 YYDKDF (reference sequence). Written as DNA, the CDR3 is TGTGCCACCAGCGGGGGAGACAGGGGGATTTCACCCCTCCACTTT. This sequence encodes CATSGGDRGISPLHF.

The V gene is TRBV7-9, the J gene TRBJ2-2; 9 nucleotides line up with TRBD1. The CDR3 is made up of 15 amino acids. The germline V gene has CDR1 SEHNR and CDR2 FQNEAQ (reference sequence). Trimming at V came to 9 bases and at J to 4 bases, leaving 9 bases not matched to a gene. The CDR3 sequence: CASTPGQGTTGELFF. The CDR3 DNA sequence: TGTGCCAGTACACCGGGACAGGGTACCACCGGGGAGCTGTTTTTT.

The J gene is TRBJ2-3, the V gene TRBV1; the D call in the table, TRBD2, was not verified against the DNA. TRBV1 is marked as a pseudogene. The CDR3 is 17 amino acids. The CDR3 is CTSSQERGAGYTDTQYF. Written as DNA, the CDR3 is TGCACCAGCAGCCAAGAAAGGGGAGCGGGGTACACAGATACGCAGTATTTT.

In its sample, this clone was seen a few times. The chain couples TRBV4-2 to TRBJ1-1; weak D call: TRBD1 (5 bases). The length of the CDR3 is 18 residues. Trimming pared 2 bases from V and 0 bases from J, leaving 19 bases between. Germline V lookup: CDR1 LGHNA, CDR2 YNFKEQ. The CDR3 DNA sequence: TGTGCCAGCAGCCAACAGATCCTACAGGATTCTATGAACACTGAAGCTTTCTTT. Its protein product is CASSQQILQDSMNTEAFF.

This chain joins TRBV7-9 and TRBJ2-1, with 9 bases that match TRBD2. Germline V gene sequence: CDR1 SEHNR, CDR2 FQNEAQ (reference sequence). Trimming cost V 2 bases and J 12 bases; bases outside gene matches: 5. This CDR3 has 13 amino acids. The DNA for the CDR3 is TGTGCCAGCAGCTTAATTGGTAGCGGGGGGCAGTTCTTC. As protein: CASSLIGSGGQFF.

V gene TRBV7-3 combines with J gene TRBJ1-6; D remains ambiguous. CDR1 and CDR2 (germline): SGHTA, FQGTGA. V shed 5 bases and J shed 0 bases, with 8 bases lying between them. The CDR3 is 15 residues long. The CDR3 loop reads CASSPGGSYNSPLHF. The CDR3 DNA follows: TGTGCCAGCAGCCCGGGAGGCTCCTATAATTCACCCCTCCACTTT.

The chain employs TRBV20-1 and TRBJ1-5, with a possible D match to TRBD1 (6 bases). The CDR3 covers 14 residues. The V gene's germline CDR1 is DFQATT and CDR2 SNEGSKA (reference sequence). Trimming pared 3 bases from V and 5 bases from J, leaving 14 bases between. CDR3 sequence reads: CSASGRGGHQPQHF. The DNA of the CDR3 is TGCAGTGCTAGTGGAAGAGGGGGTCATCAGCCCCAGCATTTT.

CDR3 loop: CASSLWTSGENQETQYF. As DNA, the CDR3 is TGTGCCAGCAGCTTATGGACTAGCGGGGAAAACCAAGAGACCCAGTACTTC. The chain uses TRBV11-3 and TRBJ2-5; 12 bases agree with TRBD2. Per germline, CDR1 SGHNT and CDR2 YENEEA. The V segment lost 2 bases and the J segment 0 bases; nucleotides outside the gene matches: 4. The CDR3 contains 17 residues. The variable domain in full, with the rest retrieved from reference TRBV11-3 and TRBJ2-5, is EAGVVQSPRYKIIEKKQPVAFWCNPISGHNTLYWYLQNLGQGPELLIRYENEEAVDDSQLPKDRFSAERLKGVDSTLKIQPAELGDSAVYLCASSLWTSGENQETQYFGPGTRLLVL.

The chain employs TRBV27 and TRBJ1-6, with D tentatively TRBD1 (6 bases). The CDR3 contains 15 residues. CDR1 is MNHEY and CDR2 is SMNVEV in the germline V gene (reference sequence). V dropped 4 bases and J dropped 9 bases, with 16 bases sitting between them. CDR3 sequence: CASSSQGEVRSPLHF. CDR3 nucleotide sequence: TGTGCCAGCAGTTCACAGGGAGAAGTGCGTTCACCCCTCCACTTT.

This CDR3 reads CASSLAWASQGYEQYF. CDR3 coding DNA: TGTGCCAGCAGCTTGGCCTGGGCTTCACAAGGCTACGAGCAGTACTTC. The V call is TRBV5-8, the J call TRBJ2-7; unclear D gene. The length of the CDR3 is 16 residues. The germline CDR1 and CDR2 sequences are SGHTS and YDEGEE. V lost 0 bases to trimming and J lost 3 bases, with 16 bases between them.

This chain connects TRBV20-1 to TRBJ1-1; unclear D gene. CDR1 and CDR2 from the germline V gene are DFQATT and SNEGSKA (reference sequence). The length of the CDR3 is 11 residues. V dropped 5 bases and J dropped 8 bases, with 12 bases sitting between them. The CDR3 nucleotides are TGCAGTGCTCGGGAAGGTCGGGAAGCTTTCTTT. It translates to CSAREGREAFF.